This TCR beta chain was identified in a study of CD8 T cells in cerebrospinal fluid in Alzheimer's disease. Study summary: Clonal expansion of CSF T cells was measured with plate-based and droplet-based single-cell sequencing. Findings and caveats of the study: EBV-specific clones showed no enrichment in Alzheimer's patients and were not the top expanded clones.

Frequency places this clonotype as large (0.1 to 1%). Its antigen is undetermined. One entry per CDR3 protein, without DNA, is what TCRdb gives after re-calling the 10x single-cell sequencing reads. The sample totals 1,500 or so distinct CDR3 sequences. The sequence was obtained from a human donor with Alzheimer's disease. The specimen was cerebrospinal fluid.

CDR3 sequence reads: CASSPTRGQPQHF. The chain couples TRBV18 to TRBJ1-5; checking the TCRdb D call of TRBD1 is not possible without DNA. This CDR3 has 13 residues. Germline V gene data show CDR1 as KGHSH and CDR2 as LQKENI.